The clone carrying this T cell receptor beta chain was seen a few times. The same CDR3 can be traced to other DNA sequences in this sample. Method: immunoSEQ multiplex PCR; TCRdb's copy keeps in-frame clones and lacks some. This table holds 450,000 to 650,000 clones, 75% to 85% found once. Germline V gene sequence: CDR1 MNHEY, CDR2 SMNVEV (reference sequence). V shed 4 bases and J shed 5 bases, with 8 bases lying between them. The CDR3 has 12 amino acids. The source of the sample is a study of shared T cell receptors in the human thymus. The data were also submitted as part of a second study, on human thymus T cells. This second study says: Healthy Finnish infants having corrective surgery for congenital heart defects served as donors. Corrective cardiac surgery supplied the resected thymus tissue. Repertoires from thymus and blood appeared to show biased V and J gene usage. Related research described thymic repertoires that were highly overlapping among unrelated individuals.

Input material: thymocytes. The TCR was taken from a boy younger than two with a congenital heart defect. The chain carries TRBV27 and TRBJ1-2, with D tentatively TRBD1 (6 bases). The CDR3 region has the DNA TGTGCCAGCAGTTCACAGGGTTATGGCTACACCTTC. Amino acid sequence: CASSSQGYGYTF.